This is a list of T cell receptor beta chains from one sample in a study of CD8 T cells in ankylosing spondylitis. TCRdb reprocessed the 5' RACE reads via MiXCR and lists one record per CDR3 protein. The sample contains around 210,000 distinct CDR3 sequences, under 8.5% of which appear only once. The sequencing sample was made of blood, either unsorted or a sorted T cell fraction (not recorded which). Every receptor here comes from a female donor with ankylosing spondylitis or in good health (not recorded which). Both conserved end residues are part of each CDR3. D genes are given only for firm matches. Clone size appears in some rows only: once, few, many, or a class for an expanded clone.

V gene,clone size,CDR3 length,D gene,J gene,CDR3 DNA,CDR3 protein
TRBV19,many,14,TRBD1,TRBJ2-7,TGTGCCAGTAAACAGAACAGGGGAAGGTACGAGCAGTACTTC,CASKQNRGRYEQYF
TRBV3-1,many,15,TRBD1,TRBJ2-5,TGTGCCAGCAGCCAGTCCGGACAGGTCTCGGGGACCCAGTACTTC,CASSQSGQVSGTQYF
TRBV5-1,many,15,TRBD2,TRBJ2-2,TGCGCCAGCAGCCCCCGGACTAGCGTCGCCGGGGAGCTGTTTTTT,CASSPRTSVAGELFF
TRBV10-1,many,14,.,TRBJ2-7,TGCGCCAGCAGTGAAGTCGTCTCTGTGGGCGAGCAGTACTTC,CASSEVVSVGEQYF
TRBV29-1,many,12,.,TRBJ2-7,TGCAGCGTGTATGGGGCTCGGGACGAGCAGTACTTC,CSVYGARDEQYF
TRBV5-5,.,15,.,TRBJ2-6,TGTGCCAGCAGTTTTCAGGGATCTGGGGCCAACGTCCTGACTTTC,CASSFQGSGANVLTF
TRBV5-6,many,13,.,TRBJ2-1,TGTGCCAGCAGCTTCGAAGAGTACAATGAGCAGTTCTTC,CASSFEEYNEQFF
TRBV5-5,.,16,.,TRBJ2-5,TGTGCCAGCAGCTCACCCGATCTACTTTCCCAAGAGACCCAGTACTTC,CASSSPDLLSQETQYF
TRBV7-9,many,14,TRBD1,TRBJ1-1,TGTGCCAGCAAGACAGGGGGCCCGAACACTGAAGCTTTCTTT,CASKTGGPNTEAFF
TRBV6-1,many,14,TRBD2,TRBJ2-1,TGTGCCAGCAGTGGGGGACTAGCGGGCAATGAGCAGTTCTTC,CASSGGLAGNEQFF
TRBV29-1,many,11,.,TRBJ2-7,TGCAGCGTTGACGAGGACTACGAGCAGTACTTC,CSVDEDYEQYF
TRBV29-1,many,12,.,TRBJ1-1,TGCAGCGTTGTCCACGGTAACACTGAAGCTTTCTTT,CSVVHGNTEAFF
TRBV7-9,many,14,.,TRBJ2-7,TGTGCCAGCAGCTTAACAGGGCGCGCCTACGAGCAGTACTTC,CASSLTGRAYEQYF
TRBV25-1,many,13,TRBD1,TRBJ2-7,TGTGCCAGCAGGAGGACAGGTTCCTACGAGCAGTACTTC,CASRRTGSYEQYF
TRBV19,many,17,TRBD2,TRBJ2-3,TGTGCCAGTATCCAGGAGTTTGGACTAGCGGGAGCCGATACGCAGTATTTT,CASIQEFGLAGADTQYF
TRBV2,many,13,.,TRBJ1-6,TGTGCCAGCAGTGCAGGGTCGTATTCACCCCTCCACTTT,CASSAGSYSPLHF
TRBV19,many,15,.,TRBJ1-1,TGTGCCAGTACCCCTCTTGGGGTAAGGGACACTGAAGCTTTCTTT,CASTPLGVRDTEAFF
TRBV20-1,few,13,TRBD1,TRBJ1-2,TGCAGTGCTTCCCCGGGACAGAACTATGGCTACACCTTC,CSASPGQNYGYTF
TRBV3-1,many,15,.,TRBJ2-1,TGTGCCAGCAGCCCCCGACGGGGCGAGAACAATGAGCAGTTCTTC,CASSPRRGENNEQFF
TRBV9,many,13,.,TRBJ1-2,TGTGCCAGCAGCGTCGTTTCCAACTATGGCTACACCTTC,CASSVVSNYGYTF